Listed here are 15 T cell receptor beta chains from one sample, sequenced in a study of T-cell reconstitution after alpha-beta-depleted transplantation in children. Unique molecular identifiers were incorporated into the prepared TCRbeta library. TCRdb re-analysed the PCR reads in MiXCR, keeping a single row per CDR3 protein. The profile shows 200,000 to 250,000 distinct CDR3 sequences, around 8% of them singletons. Sequenced here: PBMCs, mostly from graft donor cells, sampled 180 days after TCRalphabeta/CD19-depleted stem cell transplant. These receptors came from a male patient under 18 who had a stem cell transplant for acute lymphoblastic leukemia, so the T cells may come from the graft donor.

The table lists this clonotype with a count of one. Since a much larger clone is just one base distant, this may be a read error. The chain has TRBV5-1 and TRBJ2-2; perhaps TRBD2 as D (6 bases). Germline V CDR1 and CDR2: SGHRS, YFSETQ. The CDR3 consists of 13 residues. The CDR3 DNA is TGCGCCAGCAGCCGAATTAACACCGGGGGGCTGTTTTTT. It specifies CASSRINTGGLFF.

This clonotype was observed at least ten times. CDR3 DNA: TGTGCCAGCAGCTCTGCGGGGGGTCGACTAGCGGGGCCGAATGAGCAGTTCTTC. Its translation is CASSSAGGRLAGPNEQFF. The chain uses TRBV7-2 and TRBJ2-1; the match to TRBD2 covers 11 bases. The CDR3 consists of 18 residues. The trim removed 4 bases at V and 7 bases at J, leaving 15 bases unmatched. Germline lookup yields CDR1 SGHTA and CDR2 FQGNSA.

This clonotype was found many times. The rearrangement uses TRBV19 and TRBJ1-5; D is undetermined. The CDR3 sequence is 13 residues long. V lost 3 bases to trimming and J lost 9 bases, with 12 bases between them. The germline CDR1 and CDR2 sequences are LNHDA and SQIVND (reference sequence). CDR3: CASSMEVARPQHF. DNA of the CDR3: TGTGCCAGTAGTATGGAGGTCGCGAGGCCCCAGCATTTT.

The J gene is TRBJ1-5, the V gene TRBV11-2; D perhaps matches TRBD1 (5 bases). Trimming removed 2 bases from V and 1 base from J, with 12 bases in between. The CDR3 has 16 residues. Per germline, CDR1 SGHAT and CDR2 FQNNGV. The CDR3 nucleotides read TGTGCCAGCAGCTTATTGGGGGACGGGAGCAATCAGCCCCAGCATTTT. It is translated as CASSLLGDGSNQPQHF.

This clonotype was detected many times. The rearrangement uses TRBV9 and TRBJ2-3; D remains unclear. Between the trimmed V and J ends, which lost 2 bases and 2 bases, there was a span of 9 bases. The germline V gene encodes CDR1 SGDLS and CDR2 YYNGEE. The CDR3 contains 14 residues. CDR3 residues: CASSVWTNTDTQYF. The CDR3 nucleotides are TGTGCCAGCAGCGTTTGGACCAACACAGATACGCAGTATTTT.

This clonotype was seen repeatedly, ten times or more. The rearrangement joins TRBV7-8 to TRBJ1-1, with D tentatively TRBD1 (5 bases). CDR3 length: 16 amino acids. Trimming pared 6 bases from V and 3 bases from J, leaving 20 bases between. Looked up from germline, CDR1 is SGHVS and CDR2 is FQNEAQ. The CDR3 DNA follows: TGTGCCAGCAGTTATCGTCAGGGCGGCTGGGACACTGAAGCTTTCTTT. Translating it yields CASSYRQGGWDTEAFF.

This clonotype was detected many times. The V gene is TRBV7-2, the J gene TRBJ2-4; weak D call: TRBD2 (7 bases). The CDR3 is 15 amino acids. Trimming removed 5 bases at V and 6 bases at J, with 17 bases between. Per the germline V gene, CDR1 is SGHTA and CDR2 is FQGNSA. CDR3 coding DNA: TGTGCCAGCAGCGGGGGGGCTAATCCGATAAACATTCAGTACTTC. Residues: CASSGGANPINIQYF.

This clonotype appeared many times. The genes are TRBV19 and TRBJ1-1; 8 bases are shared with TRBD1. Germline V CDR1 and CDR2: LNHDA, SQIVND (reference sequence). Trimming removed 5 bases from V and 6 bases from J; junction bases left unmatched: 8. The CDR3 is made up of 14 amino acids. CDR3 in DNA: TGTGCCAGTAGTGTCGACAGGGGTTGGGCTGAAGCTTTCTTT. Translation gives CASSVDRGWAEAFF.

This clonotype has at least ten counts. At one end, the junction sequence differs from germline, possibly due to a read error. The chain recombines TRBV20-1 with TRBJ2-3; the match to TRBD2 covers 8 bases. There are 12 residues in the CDR3. Germline V CDR1 and CDR2: DFQATT, SNEGSKA (reference sequence). The CDR3 DNA is TGCAGTGCCGGGTCGGTTATCGGGGGGGTGGATTTT. Its protein product is CSAGSVIGGVDF.

This clonotype was observed many times. The V call is TRBV5-1, the J call TRBJ1-2; D may be TRBD1 (5 bases). The CDR3 covers 14 residues. The V and J ends lost 0 bases and 8 bases respectively, with 14 bases between them. Germline values: CDR1 SGHRS, CDR2 YFSETQ. CDR3 region: CASSLAQGSGGYTF. The DNA for the CDR3 is TGCGCCAGCAGCTTGGCCCAGGGATCGGGCGGCTACACCTTC. The whole variable domain, remainder taken from reference TRBV5-1 and TRBJ1-2, is KAGVTQTPRYLIKTRGQQVTLSCSPISGHRSVSWYQQTPGQGLQFLFEYFSETQRNKGNFPGRFSGRQFSNSRSEMNVSTLELGDSALYLCASSLAQGSGGYTFGSGTRLTVV.

The chain uses TRBV5-6 and TRBJ1-6, with TRBD1 matching 10 bases. The V gene end was trimmed by 4 bases and the J gene end by 0 bases; junction bases not matched to a gene: 7. CDR1 is SGHDT, CDR2 YYEEEE, per germline. The CDR3 is 18 residues long. The CDR3 DNA reads as TGTGCCAGCAGCCTTCTTTGGACAGGGGGCTCCTATAATTCACCCCTCCACTTT. As protein: CASSLLWTGGSYNSPLHF.

Comment on this clonotype: This may arise from a read error, as a much more abundant clone is one base away. No conserved phenylalanine or tryptophan ends this CDR3, so it is likely a read error. This sequence joins TRBV7-2 and TRBJ2-2; 7 bases match TRBD1. Per germline, CDR1 SGHTA and CDR2 FQGNSA. The CDR3 runs to 15 residues. J was trimmed by 14 bases and V by 0 bases; bases with no gene match: 12. CDR3 sequence reads: CASSLARTGRPDLFI. The CDR3 DNA reads TGTGCCAGCAGCTTAGCCAGGACAGGCAGACCGGATCTGTTTATT.

The V gene is TRBV7-6, the J gene TRBJ1-4, with D unclear. The CDR3 contains 14 residues. V was cut by 3 bases and J by 3 bases, with 8 bases left in between. The germline gives CDR1 SGHVS, CDR2 FNYEAQ. For the CDR3, the DNA is TGTGCCAGCAGCTTGAGGGTGGCTAATGAAAAACTGTTTTTT. Translation: CASSLRVANEKLFF.

In its sample, this clonotype was seen many times. The rearrangement joins TRBV6-2 or TRBV6-3 to TRBJ2-7; D is unclear. Trimming removed 5 bases at V and 3 bases at J, with 5 bases between. CDR1 MNHEY and CDR2 SVGEGT come from the germline V gene. The CDR3 has 11 residues. The chain's CDR3 is CASSAFYEQYF. The CDR3, as DNA: TGTGCCAGCAGTGCCTTCTACGAGCAGTACTTC.

This clonotype was recorded many times. The rearrangement links TRBV6-1 to TRBJ2-2, with 7 bases identical to TRBD1. With V trimmed by 6 bases and J by 0 bases, 4 bases remained unmatched. This CDR3 comprises 15 residues. Germline lookup yields CDR1 MNHNS and CDR2 SASEGT. CDR3 in DNA: TGTGCCAGCAGGCGACAGGGAACGAACACCGGGGAGCTGTTTTTT. This sequence encodes CASRRQGTNTGELFF.